Each of the 9 T cell receptor beta chains below was sequenced from the same sample in a study of PD-1 blockade in classical Hodgkin lymphoma. TCRdb's copy holds only in-frame clones and misses some; the assay was immunoSEQ multiplex PCR. The sample consists of approximately 15,000 clones, 82% of them appearing once. Every patient experienced relapse after autologous stem cell transplantation, and brentuximab vedotin exposure varied. The sample here was peripheral blood mononuclear cells (PBMCs), taken before the second cycle of nivolumab. These receptor sequences come from a human donor with classical Hodgkin lymphoma.

The CDR3 DNA reads as TGTGCCAGCAGTGAACAACATCGGATAAGGCAGTTCTTC. This gives the protein CASSEQHRIRQFF. This chain links TRBV2 with TRBJ2-1; D gene ambiguous. CDR1 and CDR2 (germline): SNHLY, FYNNEI. V was trimmed by 2 bases and J by 12 bases, leaving 14 bases between them. CDR3 length equals 13 residues.

V is TRBV18 and J is TRBJ2-1; D unclear. The V gene's germline CDR1 is KGHSH and CDR2 LQKENI. The V and J ends lost 0 bases and 7 bases respectively, with 7 bases between them. This CDR3 spans 13 amino acids. The CDR3 nucleotides are TGTGCCAGCTCACCACCGAACGGGAATGAGCAGTTCTTC. Protein sequence: CASSPPNGNEQFF.

The chain has TRBV11-2 and TRBJ2-5, with 10 bases fitting TRBD2. This CDR3 spans 15 amino acids. Germline CDR1 SGHAT, CDR2 FQNNGV. V dropped 5 bases and J dropped 1; count of bases not matched to a gene: 4. The CDR3 DNA reads TGTGCCAGCAGCCCACTAGCGGGGAGCCAAGAGACCCAGTACTTC. Translated, it gives CASSPLAGSQETQYF. The full variable domain, rest sourced from reference TRBV11-2 and TRBJ2-5, is EAGVAQSPRYKIIEKRQSVAFWCNPISGHATLYWYQQILGQGPKLLIQFQNNGVVDDSQLPKDRFSAERLKGVDSTLKIQPAKLEDSAVYLCASSPLAGSQETQYFGPGTRLLVL.

The CDR3 region is CASSVSGGGPGELFF. The DNA of the CDR3 is TGTGCCAGCAGCGTTAGCGGGGGGGGCCCCGGGGAGCTGTTTTTT. The chain carries TRBV7-1 and TRBJ2-2; 11 bases fit TRBD2. TRBV7-1 qualifies as an ORF whose function is uncertain. V shed 5 bases and J 6 bases; nucleotides not matched to a gene: 5. The CDR3 loop spans 15 amino acids.

This clone has more than one count but fewer than ten. The gene calls are TRBV9 and TRBJ2-7; no clear D gene. The germline gives CDR1 SGDLS, CDR2 YYNGEE. V dropped 0 bases and J dropped 0 bases, with 7 bases sitting between them. This CDR3 has 14 amino acids. The CDR3 reads CASSVDHTSYEQYF. The CDR3 bases are TGTGCCAGCAGCGTAGATCACACCTCCTACGAGCAGTACTTC.

The rearrangement uses TRBV28 and TRBJ1-1; 9 nucleotides line up with TRBD1. With 6 bases clipped from V and 5 bases from J, the junction kept 7 bases outside the gene matches. CDR1 and CDR2 from the germline V gene are MDHEN and SYDVKM. CDR3 length equals 14 residues. CDR3 nucleotide sequence: TGTGCCAGCAGGGCCGGGACAGGGCATACTGAAGCTTTCTTT. Translation gives CASRAGTGHTEAFF.

The V and J genes are TRBV5-1 and TRBJ2-3; TRBD2 matches at 14 bases. The germline CDR1 and CDR2 sequences are SGHRS and YFSETQ. J lost 10 bases, V lost 4 bases, and 11 bases had no gene match. The CDR3 extends over 16 amino acids. CDR3 sequence reads: CASSPETSGGARPQYF. The CDR3 coding sequence is TGCGCCAGCAGCCCCGAGACTAGCGGGGGGGCCAGGCCGCAGTATTTT.

The V and J genes are TRBV15 and TRBJ1-4; 9 bases map to TRBD1. V lost 1 base, J lost 7 bases, and 7 bases stayed unmatched. Germline V gene lookup returns CDR1 LNHNV and CDR2 YYDKDF (reference sequence). CDR3 length equals 16 residues. CDR3 bases: TGTGCCACCAGCAGAGTCATCACAGGGGGCGGTGAAAAACTGTTTTTT. Amino acids: CATSRVITGGGEKLFF.

CDR3 protein: CASSVAESMSGGTGTQYF. As DNA, the CDR3 is TGTGCCAGCAGCGTAGCTGAATCGATGTCGGGGGGCACCGGTACGCAGTATTTT. This chain joins TRBV9 and TRBJ2-3, with TRBD2 as a possible D gene (7 bases). Germline CDR1 and CDR2: SGDLS and YYNGEE. The CDR3 consists of 18 residues. V dropped 0 bases and J dropped 8 bases, with 25 bases sitting between them.